There are a few counts of the clone carrying this TCR beta chain. Germline V CDR1 and CDR2: PRHDT, FYEKMQ (reference sequence). V was trimmed by 0 bases and J by 4 bases, leaving 18 bases between them. The CDR3 sequence is 17 residues long. The data are from a study of blood T cell repertoires in COVID-19. The assay was immunoSEQ multiplex PCR, and TCRdb's table has in-frame clones only and misses some. The sample yields 200,000 to 300,000 clones, roughly four fifths seen once. The source is a woman older than 75 with COVID-19, enrolled during active disease. V gene TRBV13 combines with J gene TRBJ2-5; a weak D match, TRBD1 (6 bases). The source material was peripheral blood. CDR3 in amino acids: CASSLGDSQGRRETQYF. The CDR3 region has the DNA TGTGCCAGCAGCTTAGGCGATTCCCAGGGGCGCCGAGAGACCCAGTACTTC.